The 30 T cell receptor beta chains given below trace back to one sample, sequenced in a study of T-cell memory formation after mild COVID-19. TCRdb ran MiXCR on the 5' RACE reads and lists one entry per CDR3 protein. This table holds about 200,000 distinct CDR3 sequences, around 19% found once. Sequencing input: PBMCs or a T cell subset sorted from them (not recorded which). Source of these receptors: an adult woman who had mild COVID-19 (a few samples of this study predate the infection). Cell type and time point are not known.

This clonotype was counted at least ten times. The genes are TRBV18 and TRBJ1-5, with D hard to call. Germline-derived CDR1 and CDR2 are KGHSH and LQKENI. This CDR3 region has 14 residues. The ends were cut back, 1 base at V and 5 bases at J, with 9 bases in the middle. CDR3 coding DNA: TGTGCCAGCTCACCACGGGAGCGGGATCAGCCCCAGCATTTT. Translation gives CASSPRERDQPQHF. The whole variable domain, remainder taken from reference TRBV18 and TRBJ1-5, is NAGVMQNPRHLVRRRGQEARLRCSPMKGHSHVYWYRQLPEEGLKFMVYLQKENIIDESGMPKERFSAEFPKEGPSILRIQQVVRGDSAAYFCASSPRERDQPQHFGDGTRLSIL.

The V call is TRBV10-3, the J call TRBJ1-3, with 7 bases matching TRBD1. CDR1 and CDR2 (germline): ENHRY, SYGVKD. CDR3 length: 14 residues. Losses at the gene ends were 3 bases for V and 4 bases for J; bases not matched to a gene: 3. The DNA for the CDR3 is TGTGCCATCAGTGAATCGGGACAGGGAAACACCATATATTTT. It codes for CAISESGQGNTIYF.

This clonotype showed up just a few times. The chain uses TRBV24-1 and TRBJ2-2; TRBD1 matches 8 bases. Germline CDR1 is KGHDR and CDR2 is SFDVKD. The J segment lost 5 bases and the V segment lost 4 bases, leaving 5 bases of the junction unmatched. The CDR3 totals 15 residues. This CDR3 is CATSENRGWTGELFF. In DNA, the CDR3 is TGTGCCACCAGTGAAAACAGGGGGTGGACCGGGGAGCTGTTTTTT.

This clonotype was seen ten or more times. This rearrangement joins TRBV12-3 or TRBV12-4 to TRBJ2-1; TRBD2 agrees at 14 bases. J was trimmed by 0 bases and V by 3 bases; bases with no gene match: 13. The CDR3 sequence is 21 residues long. This CDR3 reads CASSLVRPGLAGASSYNEQFF. The CDR3 DNA follows: TGTGCCAGCAGTTTGGTGCGTCCGGGACTAGCGGGGGCAAGCTCCTACAATGAGCAGTTCTTC.

In this sample, this clonotype turned up a few times. This chain links TRBV4-3 with TRBJ2-3; 10 bases map to TRBD2. J lost 3 bases, V lost 2 bases, and 11 bases had no gene match. CDR1 and CDR2 (germline): LGHNA, YSLEER. The CDR3 runs to 18 residues. In DNA, the CDR3 is TGCGCCAGCAGCCAACTAGCGGGAGATTTCGGCCTAACAGATACGCAGTATTTT. Translating it yields CASSQLAGDFGLTDTQYF.

The chain employs TRBV20-1 and TRBJ1-2, with 7 bases identical to TRBD1. CDR1 and CDR2 (germline): DFQATT, SNEGSKA (reference sequence). J gave up 1 base and V 0 bases, and 5 bases lay outside the gene matches. This CDR3 has 15 residues. The CDR3 loop reads CSAREAGQLNYGYTF. The CDR3 bases are TGCAGTGCTAGAGAAGCGGGACAGCTTAACTATGGCTACACCTTC.

The V gene is TRBV6-5, the J gene TRBJ1-5, with a possible D match to TRBD1 (6 bases). The V and J ends lost 4 bases and 1 base respectively, with 14 bases between them. CDR3 length: 16 amino acids. Germline CDR1 MNHEY, CDR2 SVGAGI. The CDR3 is CASSSLQGSSNQPQHF. The CDR3, as DNA: TGTGCCAGCAGTTCTCTACAGGGATCAAGCAATCAGCCCCAGCATTTT.

The sample holds a few counts of this clonotype. This rearrangement joins TRBV29-1 to TRBJ2-7; D gene ambiguous. Germline-derived CDR1 and CDR2 are SQVTM and ANQGSEA. V lost 7 bases to trimming and J lost 0 bases, with 13 bases between them. The CDR3 contains 13 residues. The CDR3 reads CSGRTSGSYEQYF. CDR3 sequence (DNA): TGCAGCGGCCGAACGTCGGGCTCCTACGAGCAGTACTTC.

J is TRBJ2-3 and V is TRBV18; D gene uncertain. The V gene lost 2 bases and the J gene lost 11 bases, with 11 bases spanning the gap. CDR3 length equals 12 residues. Germline CDR1 reads KGHSH; CDR2 reads LQKENI. CDR3 sequence: CASSPNRDGQYF. CDR3 DNA: TGTGCCAGCTCACCAAATCGAGACGGGCAGTATTTT.

There are a few counts of this clonotype. The gene calls are TRBV20-1 and TRBJ1-1; D might be TRBD1 (5 bases). The CDR3 is 14 amino acids. Deletions cut 0 bases from V and 4 bases from J, with 12 bases between. Germline CDR1 is DFQATT and CDR2 is SNEGSKA (reference sequence). The CDR3 coding sequence is TGCAGTGCTAGAGATGCCCGAAGGGGCACTGAAGCTTTCTTT. It yields the protein CSARDARRGTEAFF.

This chain joins TRBV9 and TRBJ2-1; D may be TRBD2 (6 bases). V lost 4 bases and J 7 bases, leaving 15 bases between the germline ends. Germline CDR1 and CDR2: SGDLS and YYNGEE. This CDR3 comprises 14 residues. The CDR3 DNA reads TGTGCCAGCAGCTCCCCGACTAGTAGGAATGAGCAGTTCTTC. Translated: CASSSPTSRNEQFF.

This chain connects TRBV29-1 to TRBJ2-6; D unclear. Trimming shortened V by 6 bases and J by 0 bases, and 9 bases separated the two germline ends. CDR1 is SQVTM, CDR2 ANQGSEA, per germline. This CDR3 comprises 14 residues. The CDR3 sequence: CSVQRNSGANVLTF. In nucleotides, the CDR3 is TGCAGCGTGCAACGTAACTCTGGGGCCAACGTCCTGACTTTC. Filled out from reference TRBV29-1 and TRBJ2-6, the complete variable domain reads SAVISQKPSRDICQRGTSLTIQCQVDSQVTMMFWYRQQPGQSLTLIATANQGSEATYESGFVIDKFPISRPNLTFSTLTVSNMSPEDSSIYLCSVQRNSGANVLTFGAGSRLTVL.

This clonotype has just a few counts. The chain links TRBV7-2 to TRBJ2-7, with D possibly being TRBD2 (6 bases). The CDR3 is made up of 11 amino acids. Germline V gene lookup returns CDR1 SGHTA and CDR2 FQGNSA. Trimming removed 7 bases at V and 13 bases at J, with 17 bases between. In DNA form, the CDR3 reads TGTGCCAGCACTTCGTCCCTGGGACTCTACTTC. Translation gives CASTSSLGLYF. Full variable domain (outside the CDR3, taken from reference TRBV7-2 and TRBJ2-7): GAGVSQSPSNKVTEKGKDVELRCDPISGHTALYWYRQSLGQGLEFLIYFQGNSAPDKSGLPSDRFSAERTGGSVSTLTIQRTQQEDSAVYLCASTSSLGLYFGPGTRLTVT.

This clonotype ranks as medium-sized. The rearrangement uses TRBV20-1 and TRBJ2-1; TRBD2 matches at 12 bases. Per the germline V gene, CDR1 is DFQATT and CDR2 is SNEGSKA (reference sequence). The CDR3 loop spans 18 amino acids. V lost 0 bases to trimming and J lost 4 bases; unmatched junction nucleotides: 10. The CDR3 loop reads CSARDSSSGRAGYNEQFF. CDR3 in DNA: TGCAGTGCTAGAGATAGCTCTAGCGGGAGGGCCGGATACAATGAGCAGTTCTTC.

This chain uses TRBV29-1 with TRBJ1-2, with 9 positions matching TRBD1. J lost 4 bases, V lost 4 bases, and 1 base had no gene match. The CDR3 spans 12 residues. CDR1 is SQVTM, CDR2 ANQGSEA, per germline. CDR3 sequence: CSVVGQGYGYTF. Here the CDR3 DNA reads TGCAGCGTTGTGGGACAGGGCTATGGCTACACCTTC.

This clonotype was recorded many times. V usage is TRBV18 and J usage is TRBJ1-1; no firm D call. This CDR3 region has 14 residues. V was cut by 2 bases and J by 7 bases, with 14 bases left in between. Germline CDR1 is KGHSH and CDR2 is LQKENI. CDR3 DNA sequence: TGTGCCAGCTCACCAGGTCGGCCCCTGGGTGAAGCTTTCTTT. Encoded protein: CASSPGRPLGEAFF.

A single count supports this clonotype. V gene TRBV10-3 combines with J gene TRBJ2-3; 8 bases align to TRBD1. Unmatched junction bases numbered 6, after V lost 4 bases and J lost 3 bases. The germline gives CDR1 ENHRY, CDR2 SYGVKD. The CDR3 contains 15 residues. CDR3 sequence (DNA): TGTGCCATCAGTGCGGGGGACAGGATTACAGATACGCAGTATTTT. Translated, it gives CAISAGDRITDTQYF.

A few counts support this clonotype. The rearrangement links TRBV5-1 to TRBJ1-4; 7 nucleotides line up with TRBD1. Per germline, CDR1 SGHRS and CDR2 YFSETQ. Trimming cost V 7 bases and J 6 bases; bases outside gene matches: 12. The CDR3 has 15 residues. The CDR3 loop reads CASWGQPTRDEKLFF. CDR3 in DNA: TGCGCCAGCTGGGGACAGCCAACGAGGGATGAAAAACTGTTTTTT.

The chain joins TRBV11-3 to TRBJ1-1, with D tentatively TRBD1 (6 bases). The V gene's germline CDR1 is SGHNT and CDR2 YENEEA. The V gene lost 1 base and the J gene lost 6 bases, with 15 bases spanning the gap. This CDR3 region has 15 residues. CDR3 in amino acids: CASSLGGRQVSEAFF. For the CDR3, the DNA is TGTGCCAGCAGCTTAGGGGGAAGACAGGTTTCTGAAGCTTTCTTT.

The CDR3 sequence is CASSEYGWGTEAFF. The CDR3 DNA sequence: TGTGCCAGCAGTGAATATGGGTGGGGCACTGAAGCTTTCTTT. The chain carries TRBV25-1 and TRBJ1-1; D ambiguous. The germline CDR1 and CDR2 sequences are MGHDK and SYGVNS. The V and J ends lost 0 bases and 4 bases respectively, with 9 bases between them. The CDR3 has 14 residues.

The rearrangement joins TRBV29-1 to TRBJ1-1; 7 nucleotides align to TRBD1. The V and J ends lost 7 bases and 0 bases, in that order; junction bases with no gene match: 5. This CDR3 is 13 amino acids long. The V gene's germline CDR1 is SQVTM and CDR2 ANQGSEA. This CDR3 reads CSETGPLNTEAFF. Written as DNA, the CDR3 is TGCAGCGAGACAGGGCCTCTGAACACTGAAGCTTTCTTT.

The chain combines TRBV12-3 or TRBV12-4 with TRBJ2-5; 8 bases line up with TRBD1. The length of the CDR3 is 12 residues. J was trimmed by 6 bases and V by 6 bases; bases with no gene match: 3. The CDR3 here is CASSNRGKTQYF. CDR3 bases: TGTGCCAGCAGCAACAGGGGGAAGACCCAGTACTTC.

The gene calls are TRBV30 and TRBJ1-5; D ambiguous. The CDR3 consists of 14 residues. Per germline, CDR1 GTSNPN and CDR2 SVGIG (reference sequence). V lost 1 base to trimming and J lost 4 bases, with 11 bases between them. CDR3 DNA: TGTGCCTGGAGTGGTTCAATAAGGAATCAGCCCCAGCATTTT. Translated: CAWSGSIRNQPQHF.

This clonotype has only a few counts. The V and J genes are TRBV4-3 and TRBJ2-7, with a weak D call TRBD1 (5 bases). This CDR3 comprises 16 residues. V was shortened by 1 base and J by 0 bases, with 13 bases between the two germline ends. Germline-derived CDR1 and CDR2 are LGHNA and YSLEER. The CDR3 DNA sequence: TGCGCCAGCAGCCAAGTGCTAGGGGTCGGCTCCTACGAGCAGTACTTC. Translating gives CASSQVLGVGSYEQYF.

The sample holds many counts of this clonotype. The J gene is TRBJ2-2, the V gene TRBV7-8, with 7 bases that match TRBD2. The CDR3 is 14 amino acids. Germline V gives CDR1 SGHVS, CDR2 FQNEAQ. With 5 bases clipped from V and 5 bases from J, the junction kept 5 bases outside the gene matches. The CDR3 DNA reads as TGTGCCAGCAGCCCGTCGGGGGGAACCGGGGAGCTGTTTTTT. Translated, it gives CASSPSGGTGELFF.

This clonotype appeared a few times. The CDR3 reads CASSGGTGLGNTEAFF. In DNA form, the CDR3 reads TGTGCCAGCAGTGGGGGGACAGGGCTCGGGAACACTGAAGCTTTCTTT. The chain uses TRBV27 and TRBJ1-1, with 9 positions matching TRBD1. Germline assignment: CDR1 MNHEY and CDR2 SMNVEV (reference sequence). This CDR3 is 16 amino acids long. The junction had 8 bases not matched to a gene; V was cut back by 5 bases and J by 1 base.

V gene TRBV4-3 combines with J gene TRBJ1-1; no firm D call. Germline CDR1 is LGHNA and CDR2 is YSLEER. This CDR3 has 15 residues. Trimming removed 1 base from V and 2 bases from J, with 11 bases in between. CDR3 loop: CASSQGLEGNTEAFF. The CDR3 DNA reads as TGCGCCAGCAGCCAAGGGTTGGAGGGTAACACTGAAGCTTTCTTT.

This clonotype was counted between two and nine times. The chain recombines TRBV4-2 with TRBJ1-2, with 10 bases fitting TRBD1. J lost 1 base, V lost 2 bases, and 4 bases had no gene match. The CDR3 has 16 residues. Germline CDR1 reads LGHNA; CDR2 reads YNFKEQ. CDR3: CASSQTGTGVNYGYTF. CDR3 nucleotide sequence: TGTGCCAGCAGCCAAACCGGGACAGGGGTTAACTATGGCTACACCTTC.

This clonotype appeared once. J is TRBJ2-7 and V is TRBV29-1; TRBD1 matches 7 bases. Germline-derived CDR1 and CDR2 are SQVTM and ANQGSEA. This CDR3 has 13 amino acids. Losses at the gene ends were 4 bases for V and 2 bases for J; bases not matched to a gene: 5. The CDR3: CSVVGDRAYEQYF. The CDR3 coding sequence is TGCAGCGTTGTCGGTGACAGGGCCTACGAGCAGTACTTC.

The J gene is TRBJ1-1, the V gene TRBV20-1, with a possible D match to TRBD1 (5 bases). Germline CDR1 and CDR2: DFQATT and SNEGSKA (reference sequence). The CDR3 has 12 residues. The V gene lost 0 bases and the J gene lost 5 bases, with 7 bases spanning the gap. Written as DNA, the CDR3 is TGCAGTGCTAGAGACGGGGGGACTGAAGCTTTCTTT. Protein sequence: CSARDGGTEAFF.